The sequence of this TCR beta chain was determined in a study of identifying expanded T cells in peripheral blood (dated by TCRdb to between 2018 and 2021). As for the study more broadly: Separate aliquots of the same genomic DNA pool were sequenced to produce technical replicates, and four replicates were compared in pairs. Overall study results and their limits: The authors expected that over much longer intervals, such as months to years, biological variance in healthy repertoires might increase even further. Variance in clone template counts between approximately two-week samples significantly increased with total template count across all healthy donors. About 1.3 differentially abundant clones were flagged by the binomial model between technical replicates, whereas about 15 and 18 were flagged over roughly two weeks and four weeks, respectively. The beta-binomial model significantly reduced the number of clones called differentially abundant and the false-positive rate across all healthy-donor time intervals.

The CDR3, cysteine through phenylalanine, is 16 amino acids long. Only the CDR3 DNA stays, 48 bases, in frame from base 1. Trimming at the junction amounts to 6 bases on V and 0 bases on J, and the germline ends lie 14 bases apart. The germline V gene provides CDR1 SNHLY and CDR2 FYNNEI. The immunoSEQ Assay, which uses bias-controlled multiplex PCR amplification of genomic DNA, was used to profile TCRbeta CDR3 regions. Per the original workflow: To quantify the absolute abundance of each unique TCRbeta CDR3 region, the sequences were collapsed and filtered. Two models were used to test differential abundance: a binomial model (Fisher-equivalent) and a beta-binomial model that adds time-dependent variance fitted from healthy donors. Clones with fewer than 5 combined templates were removed, and differential abundance was called for clones with a Benjamini-Hochberg FDR below 0.01. In the beta-binomial model, variance was expressed as a function of the total template count across the two samples, in the form v = (b*log(k)+a)^2. The immuneACCESS repertoire file appears here via TCRdb, limited to in-frame rearrangements. These files lack a portion of the clones; in checked studies, under half of the deficit traces to unresolved V genes, and the cause of the others is not known. That table gives V, J and clone size, and the DNA gave D and trimming. The sample table contains roughly 84,000 clones; only one count was recorded for roughly 89% of them. The ten biggest clones cover roughly 7.3% of the sample.

On this clone itself: Its target antigen remains unknown. One base away there is no much larger clone; base qualities are not given.

During the collection period, no infections or other immune events were recorded for the healthy donors. To calibrate time-dependent variance in a beta-binomial model of T-cell clone differential abundance, blood repertoires from healthy donors were used as a training cohort. The training cohort comprised 10 healthy donors, 3 female and 7 male. On average the donors were around 41 years old, and their ages spanned roughly 29 to 64 years. Obtained from a commercial supplier, whole blood was collected from each healthy donor at three time points set 2 to 3 weeks apart. For immunosequencing, genomic DNA was extracted from whole blood that had not been sorted.

This chain joins TRBV2 to TRBJ1-4, with the identity of the D gene unclear. The TCR was taken from a person between 18 and 75 years old in good health. Sequenced: blood. In nucleotide form, the sequence is TGTGCCAGCAGCTATACCCCTGGCCCAACTAATGAAAAACTGTTTTTT. It specifies CASSYTPGPTNEKLFF.